One sample yielded the 20 T cell receptor beta chains listed below, sequenced in a study of control samples from healthy donors and cancer patients. The repertoire was sequenced with immunoSEQ multiplex PCR; TCRdb's copy has only in-frame clones and lacks some. The table shows 150,000 to 200,000 clones, with over 80% occurring only once. What was sequenced was blood. These receptor sequences come from a young man in good health.

This clone has only a few counts. The chain has TRBV11-2 and TRBJ1-3; 10 bases map to TRBD1. Germline values: CDR1 SGHAT, CDR2 FQNNGV. The V gene end was trimmed by 5 bases and the J gene end by 2 bases; junction bases not matched to a gene: 3. The CDR3 is made up of 15 amino acids. The CDR3 is CASSTGQGTGNTIYF. In DNA form, the CDR3 reads TGTGCCAGCAGCACGGGACAGGGGACTGGAAACACCATATATTTT.

The chain employs TRBV27 and TRBJ2-7, with a tentative D call TRBD2 (6 bases). The germline V and J ends were trimmed by 8 bases and 3 bases, with 14 bases remaining between them. The length of the CDR3 is 13 residues. In germline, CDR1 is MNHEY, CDR2 SMNVEV (reference sequence). The CDR3 DNA reads TGTGCCAGCGGGACTTATCGGGACTACGAGCAGTACTTC. This encodes CASGTYRDYEQYF.

The chain links TRBV19 to TRBJ1-1, with 8 bases aligning to TRBD1. The CDR3 runs to 14 residues. CDR1 is LNHDA, CDR2 SQIVND, per germline (reference sequence). V dropped 3 bases and J dropped 5; count of bases not matched to a gene: 5. The CDR3 bases are TGTGCCAGTAGTATGAGCAGGGGGCAAACTGAAGCTTTCTTT. It specifies CASSMSRGQTEAFF.

This sequence joins TRBV15 and TRBJ2-7; D not certain. V lost 0 bases and J lost 4, with 10 bases in between. The germline gives CDR1 LNHNV, CDR2 YYDKDF (reference sequence). The CDR3 covers 14 residues. The CDR3 DNA reads TGTGCCACCAGCAGAGAGATTGGCCTTTACGAGCAGTACTTC. Residues: CATSREIGLYEQYF.

V and J are TRBV11-2 and TRBJ1-2, with D possibly TRBD1 on 5 matching bases. V dropped 1 base and J dropped 5 bases, with 14 bases sitting between them. CDR1 is SGHAT, CDR2 FQNNGV, per germline. This CDR3 is built from 15 residues. CDR3 DNA: TGTGCCAGCAGCTTAGGGGTCCAGGGACTATATGGCTACACCTTC. This encodes CASSLGVQGLYGYTF.

CDR3 bases: TGTGCCAGCAGTGAAGTCGGGGATGGGAACACTGAAGCTTTCTTT. Amino acids: CASSEVGDGNTEAFF. J is TRBJ1-1 and V is TRBV25-1; D remains ambiguous. The germline V gene has CDR1 MGHDK and CDR2 SYGVNS. V gave up 2 bases and J gave up 1 base, with 11 bases separating them. The CDR3 extends over 15 amino acids.

The chain has TRBV5-1 and TRBJ2-7, with D unresolved. Trimming pared 0 bases from V and 1 base from J, leaving 5 bases between. Looked up from germline, CDR1 is SGHRS and CDR2 is YFSETQ. The CDR3 sequence is 13 residues long. CDR3 region: CASSLEDSYEQYF. The DNA of the CDR3 is TGCGCCAGCAGCTTGGAGGATTCCTACGAGCAGTACTTC.

This clone was seen a single time. V and J are TRBV28 and TRBJ1-1; D remains unclear. The CDR3 contains 14 residues. Per the germline V gene, CDR1 is MDHEN and CDR2 is SYDVKM. V lost 10 bases and J lost 0, with 15 bases in between. This chain's CDR3 is CATQISGMNTEAFF. DNA for the CDR3: TGTGCCACCCAAATTAGCGGGATGAACACTGAAGCTTTCTTT. The full variable domain, with the rest looked up from reference TRBV28 and TRBJ1-1, is DVKVTQSSRYLVKRTGEKVFLECVQDMDHENMFWYRQDPGLGLRLIYFSYDVKMKEKGDIPEGYSVSREKKERFSLILESASTNQTSMYLCATQISGMNTEAFFGQGTRLTVV.

This clone was counted once. V usage is TRBV10-3 and J usage is TRBJ2-7; D may match TRBD1 or TRBD2 (6 bases each). V was trimmed by 6 bases and J by 0 bases, leaving 12 bases between them. The CDR3 extends over 14 amino acids. From germline, CDR1 is ENHRY and CDR2 SYGVKD. Here the CDR3 reads CAISRGTSSYEQYF. DNA for the CDR3: TGTGCCATCAGCCGCGGGACATCCTCCTACGAGCAGTACTTC.

This clone was counted a single time. The rearrangement joins TRBV6-1 to TRBJ1-3, with D hard to call. V was cut by 3 bases and J by 0 bases, with 15 bases left in between. This CDR3 contains 17 residues. Germline V lookup: CDR1 MNHNS, CDR2 SASEGT. CDR3 sequence: CASSESIYGNSGNTIYF. The CDR3 nucleotides are TGTGCCAGCAGTGAGAGTATCTATGGTAACTCTGGAAACACCATATATTTT.

V is TRBV7-3 and J is TRBJ2-2; unclear D gene. Germline V gene lookup returns CDR1 SGHTA and CDR2 FQGTGA. Trimming shortened V by 0 bases and J by 6 bases, and 5 bases separated the two germline ends. CDR3 length: 13 amino acids. CDR3 amino acids: CASSLTTAGELFF. DNA of the CDR3: TGTGCCAGCAGCTTAACCACAGCCGGGGAGCTGTTTTTT.

This clone was seen a single time. V usage is TRBV3-1 (or the pseudogene TRBV3-2) and J usage is TRBJ1-3; D is possibly TRBD1 (6 bases). The CDR3 extends over 14 amino acids. The V gene lost 0 bases and the J gene lost 6 bases, with 9 bases spanning the gap. From germline, CDR1 is LGHDT and CDR2 YNNKEL (reference sequence). CDR3 in DNA: TGTGCCAGCAGCCAAGACACAGGGTTAAACACCATATATTTT. Protein sequence: CASSQDTGLNTIYF.

The rearrangement links TRBV23-1 to TRBJ2-7; no reliable D call. TRBV23-1 is marked as an open reading frame, function uncertain. This CDR3 region has 14 residues. V was trimmed by 2 bases and J by 3 bases, leaving 11 bases between them. CDR3: CASSQPHAIYEQYF. The DNA of the CDR3 is TGCGCCAGCAGTCAACCTCATGCGATCTACGAGCAGTACTTC.

This clone has more than one count but fewer than ten. The rearrangement links TRBV6-5 to TRBJ1-1, with D perhaps TRBD1 (5 bases). The CDR3 runs to 12 residues. Trimming cost V 0 bases and J 11 bases, with 10 bases left between them. Looked up from germline, CDR1 is MNHEY and CDR2 is SVGAGI. Here the CDR3 DNA reads TGTGCCAGCAGTTACTCGACCAGGGCGGCTTTCTTT. This codes for CASSYSTRAAFF.

CDR3: CASSYRGAMGNQPQHF. The DNA for the CDR3 is TGTGCCAGCAGTTACAGGGGGGCCATGGGCAATCAGCCCCAGCATTTT. The chain combines TRBV2 with TRBJ1-5; TRBD1 aligns across 8 bases. This CDR3 spans 16 amino acids. The V segment lost 5 bases and the J segment 2 bases; nucleotides outside the gene matches: 8. Germline assignment: CDR1 SNHLY and CDR2 FYNNEI.

The chain combines TRBV6-5 with TRBJ1-1; TRBD1 might be the D (6 bases). V was pared by 6 bases and J by 5 bases, with 7 bases between. The CDR3 extends over 11 amino acids. The germline CDR1 and CDR2 sequences are MNHEY and SVGAGI. The CDR3 protein is CASRGGTEAFF. CDR3 nucleotide sequence: TGTGCCAGCAGAGGGGGGACTGAAGCTTTCTTT.

The gene calls are TRBV28 and TRBJ2-7; 7 positions agree with TRBD1. V lost 6 bases and J lost 0; bases outside the gene matches: 5. Germline V gives CDR1 MDHEN, CDR2 SYDVKM. CDR3 length equals 14 residues. This chain's CDR3 is CASSRTGSSYEQYF. In DNA, the CDR3 is TGTGCCAGCAGCAGGACAGGCAGCTCCTACGAGCAGTACTTC.

The chain links TRBV15 to TRBJ1-5, with D tentatively TRBD1 (5 bases). Trimming shortened V by 1 base and J by 7 bases, and 20 bases separated the two germline ends. The CDR3 runs 17 residues. Per the germline V gene, CDR1 is LNHNV and CDR2 is YYDKDF (reference sequence). CDR3 protein: CATSRVPGPPEGQPQHF. As DNA, the CDR3 is TGTGCCACCAGCAGAGTACCGGGACCCCCGGAGGGACAGCCCCAGCATTTT.

The V and J genes are TRBV3-1 (or the pseudogene TRBV3-2) and TRBJ2-7; D gene unclear. The CDR3 length is 12 residues. Germline loops: CDR1 LGHDT, CDR2 YNNKEL (reference sequence). The V end was cut by 4 bases, the J end by 4 bases, with 8 bases between. CDR3 in DNA: TGTGCCAGCAGCCGGCTGGGTTACGAGCAGTACTTC. Translation: CASSRLGYEQYF.

V gene TRBV3-1 (or the pseudogene TRBV3-2) combines with J gene TRBJ1-2; D ambiguous. V was shortened by 0 bases and J by 7 bases, with 18 bases between the two germline ends. Germline V gene data show CDR1 as LGHDT and CDR2 as YNNKEL (reference sequence). This CDR3 is built from 16 residues. In nucleotides, the CDR3 is TGTGCCAGCAGCCAAGACCCGGACCTCACATCGGGTGGCTACACCTTC. It yields the protein CASSQDPDLTSGGYTF.